This T cell receptor beta chain is from a study of blood T cell repertoires in COVID-19. The ends lost 1 base at V and 3 bases at J; junction bases unmatched: 5. The CDR3 runs 15 residues. CDR1 SGHDN and CDR2 FVKESK come from the germline V gene. Per the original data handling: Reference gene primer amplification yielded estimated nucleated cell counts. Data came from immunoSEQ multiplex PCR; TCRdb stores just in-frame clones and leaves some out. V, J and clone size reflect that table, while D and trimming were determined from the DNA. The sample yields around 310,000 clones, about nine tenths seen once.

Specimen: peripheral blood. The source of this sequence is a woman aged 55-70 years with acute or convalescent COVID-19. This chain connects TRBV14 to TRBJ2-5, with TRBD1 identical over 7 bases. CDR3 sequence reads: CASSQVGGSKETQYF. The CDR3 coding sequence is TGTGCCAGCAGCCAAGTAGGGGGCTCGAAAGAGACCCAGTACTTC.